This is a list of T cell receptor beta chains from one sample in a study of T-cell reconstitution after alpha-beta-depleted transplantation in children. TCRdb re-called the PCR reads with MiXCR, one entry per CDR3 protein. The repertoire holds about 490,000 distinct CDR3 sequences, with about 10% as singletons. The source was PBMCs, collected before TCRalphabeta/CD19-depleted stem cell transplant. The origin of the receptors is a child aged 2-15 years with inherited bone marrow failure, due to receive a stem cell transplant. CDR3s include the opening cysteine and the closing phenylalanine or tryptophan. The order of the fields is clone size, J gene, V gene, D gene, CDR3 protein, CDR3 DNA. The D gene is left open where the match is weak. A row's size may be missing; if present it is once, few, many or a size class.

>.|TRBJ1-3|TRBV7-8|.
CASSLATAGNTIYF
TGTGCCAGCAGCTTAGCGACGGCTGGAAACACCATATATTTT
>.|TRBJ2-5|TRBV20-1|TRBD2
CSRFAGTSGFGETQYF
TGCAGTCGCTTCGCCGGGACTAGTGGTTTCGGTGAGACCCAGTACTTC
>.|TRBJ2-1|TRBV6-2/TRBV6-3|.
CASSPRSYNQQFF
TGTGCCAGCAGCCCTCGCTCCTACAATCAGCAGTTCTTC
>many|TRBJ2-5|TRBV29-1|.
CSVGPDFRGGETQYF
TGCAGCGTTGGGCCCGACTTCAGGGGGGGAGAGACCCAGTACTTC
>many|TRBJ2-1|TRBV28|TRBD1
CASSSRPGQPYNEQFF
TGTGCCAGCAGTTCCCGGCCGGGACAGCCCTACAATGAGCAGTTCTTC
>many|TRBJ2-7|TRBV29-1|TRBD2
CSVSGDSYEQYF
TGCAGCGTAAGCGGGGACTCCTACGAGCAGTACTTC
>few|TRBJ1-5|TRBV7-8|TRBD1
CASSLRQGSDQPQHF
TGTGCCAGCAGCTTACGACAGGGGTCGGATCAGCCCCAGCATTTT
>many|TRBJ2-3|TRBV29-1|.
CSVDDGLDTQYF
TGCAGCGTTGATGATGGGCTAGATACGCAGTATTTT
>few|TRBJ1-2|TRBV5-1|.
CASSYRDGGNYGYTF
TGCGCCAGCAGCTACCGGGACGGCGGGAACTATGGCTACACCTTC
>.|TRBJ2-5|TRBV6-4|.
CASNGRAVGETQYF
TGTGCCAGCAACGGTCGGGCAGTAGGAGAGACCCAGTACTTC
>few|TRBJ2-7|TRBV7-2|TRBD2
CASSSRGGPPYEQYF
TGTGCCAGCAGTTCTCGGGGAGGGCCACCCTACGAGCAGTACTTC
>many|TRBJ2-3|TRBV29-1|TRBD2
CSVTSGRATDTQYF
TGCAGCGTTACTAGCGGGAGGGCCACAGATACGCAGTATTTT
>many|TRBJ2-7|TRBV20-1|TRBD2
CSARSGGVVGEQYF
TGCAGTGCTAGATCGGGGGGGGTCGTTGGCGAGCAGTACTTC
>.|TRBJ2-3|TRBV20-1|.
CCFTGTSTDTQYF
TGCTGCTTTACCGGGACAAGCACAGATACGCAGTATTTT
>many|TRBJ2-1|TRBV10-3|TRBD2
CAISEREEREVNNEQFF
TGTGCCATCAGTGAAAGGGAGGAGCGGGAGGTAAACAATGAGCAGTTCTTC
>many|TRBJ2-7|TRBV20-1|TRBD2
CSAKQGGSLYEQYF
TGCAGTGCAAAGCAGGGAGGGTCCTTGTACGAGCAGTACTTC
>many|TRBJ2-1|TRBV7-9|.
CASSLRVVGRPYNEQFF
TGTGCCAGCAGCTTACGAGTCGTGGGACGCCCCTACAATGAGCAGTTCTTC
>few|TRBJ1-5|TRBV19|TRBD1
CASSSRDRSQPQHF
TGTGCCAGTAGTAGCCGGGACAGAAGTCAGCCCCAGCATTTT
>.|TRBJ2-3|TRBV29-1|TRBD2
CSVGGRACTDTQYF
TGCAGCGTTGGCGGGAGGGCCTGCACAGATACGCAGTATTTT
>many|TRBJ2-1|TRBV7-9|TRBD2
CASSLVAGANYNEQFF
TGTGCCAGCAGCTTAGTGGCGGGAGCTAATTACAATGAGCAGTTCTTC
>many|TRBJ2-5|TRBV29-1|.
CSVDRTAEETQYF
TGCAGCGTCGACCGGACAGCCGAAGAGACCCAGTACTTC
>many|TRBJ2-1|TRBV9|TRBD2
CASSVVGSSGLYNEQFF
TGTGCCAGCAGCGTAGTCGGTTCTAGCGGCCTTTACAATGAGCAGTTCTTC
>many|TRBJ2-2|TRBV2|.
CASSVGAGELFF
TGTGCCAGCAGTGTAGGTGCCGGGGAGCTGTTTTTT
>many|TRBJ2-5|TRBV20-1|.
CSARDGQLQETQYF
TGCAGTGCTAGAGACGGACAGCTCCAAGAGACCCAGTACTTC
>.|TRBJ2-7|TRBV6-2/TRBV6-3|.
CASLRTGDYEQYF
TGTGCCAGCCTCAGGACGGGAGACTACGAGCAGTACTTC
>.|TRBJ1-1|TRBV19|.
CASTPFNQGSIGAFF
TGTGCCAGTACCCCGTTTAACCAGGGGTCGATTGGAGCTTTCTTT
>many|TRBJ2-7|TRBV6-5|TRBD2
CASSYTSGGSYEQYF
TGTGCCAGCAGTTATACCTCGGGAGGATCCTACGAGCAGTACTTC
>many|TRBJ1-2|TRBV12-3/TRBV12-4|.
CASSPGPNYGYTF
TGTGCCAGCAGCCCGGGACCGAACTATGGCTACACCTTC
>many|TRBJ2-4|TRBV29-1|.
CSVVVDKNIQYF
TGCAGCGTTGTGGTGGACAAAAACATTCAGTACTTC
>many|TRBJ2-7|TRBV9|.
CASSPAGVPEEQYF
TGTGCCAGCAGCCCCGCCGGGGTCCCGGAAGAGCAGTACTTC
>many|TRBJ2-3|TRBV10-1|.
CASRDTDGDTQYF
TGCGCCAGTCGGGACACCGACGGAGATACGCAGTATTTT
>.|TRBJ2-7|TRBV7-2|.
CASSLGGGYGQYF
TGTGCCAGCAGCTTGGGCGGGGGCTACGGGCAGTACTTC
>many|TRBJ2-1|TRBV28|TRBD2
CASSRAGGDNEQFF
TGTGCCAGCAGCCGAGCGGGGGGGGACAATGAGCAGTTCTTC
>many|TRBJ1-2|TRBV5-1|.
CASSLENRFNYGYTF
TGCGCCAGCAGCTTGGAGAACAGGTTTAACTATGGCTACACCTTC
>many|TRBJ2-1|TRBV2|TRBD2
CASSESLAGSRDEQFF
TGTGCCAGCAGTGAATCCCTAGCGGGCTCAAGGGATGAGCAGTTCTTC
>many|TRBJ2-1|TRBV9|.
CASSSLPDSNNEQFF
TGTGCCAGCAGCTCCCTTCCGGATTCGAACAATGAGCAGTTCTTC
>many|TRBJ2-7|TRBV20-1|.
CSARDPPSSYEQYF
TGCAGTGCTAGGGACCCCCCAAGCTCCTACGAGCAGTACTTC
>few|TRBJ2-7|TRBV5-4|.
CASSSIDTGLYEQYF
TGTGCCAGCAGCTCCATCGACACGGGACTCTACGAGCAGTACTTC
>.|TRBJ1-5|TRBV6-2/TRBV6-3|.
CASSYISFNQPQHF
TGTGCCAGCAGTTACATATCCTTCAATCAGCCCCAGCATTTT
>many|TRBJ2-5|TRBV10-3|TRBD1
CAISPRQGETQYF
TGTGCCATCAGCCCTAGACAGGGGGAGACCCAGTACTTC
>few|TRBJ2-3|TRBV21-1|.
CASSKAGNRDSRADTQYF
TGTGCCAGCAGCAAAGCGGGGAACCGGGACAGTAGAGCAGATACGCAGTATTTT
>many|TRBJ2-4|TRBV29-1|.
CSVAGLAKNIQYF
TGCAGCGTTGCAGGCCTAGCCAAAAACATTCAGTACTTC
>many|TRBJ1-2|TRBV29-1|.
CSVEDLLYGYTF
TGCAGCGTTGAAGATCTCCTCTATGGCTACACCTTC
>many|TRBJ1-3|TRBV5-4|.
CASSLDGETGNTIYF
TGTGCCAGCAGCTTAGACGGGGAGACTGGAAACACCATATATTTT
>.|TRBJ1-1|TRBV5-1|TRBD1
CASSLVWTGANTEAFF
TGCGCCAGCAGCTTGGTGTGGACAGGGGCGAACACTGAAGCTTTCTTT
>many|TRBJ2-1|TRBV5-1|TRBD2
CASSLGGSGRAYNEQFF
TGCGCCAGCAGCTTGGGGGGTAGCGGGAGGGCTTACAATGAGCAGTTCTTC
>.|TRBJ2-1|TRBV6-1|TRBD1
CASRRRGRDNEQFF
TGTGCCAGCAGACGTAGGGGGCGGGACAATGAGCAGTTCTTC
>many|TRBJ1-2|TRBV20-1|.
CSARDRAESGGYTF
TGCAGTGCTAGAGATCGCGCGGAATCTGGTGGCTACACCTTC
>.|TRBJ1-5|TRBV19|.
CASSIPVSSNQPQHF
TGTGCCAGTAGTATTCCGGTCAGTAGCAATCAGCCCCAGCATTTT
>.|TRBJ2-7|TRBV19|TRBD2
CASSKTSGGTSSYEQYF
TGTGCCAGTAGTAAAACTAGCGGGGGCACAAGCTCCTACGAGCAGTACTTC
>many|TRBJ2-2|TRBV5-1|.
CASSLGGQITGELFF
TGCGCCAGCAGCTTGGGGGGACAAATCACCGGGGAGCTGTTTTTT
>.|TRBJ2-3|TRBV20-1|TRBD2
CSAQTSAHQDTQYF
TGCAGTGCTCAGACTAGCGCCCATCAGGATACGCAGTATTTT
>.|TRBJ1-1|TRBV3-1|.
CASSSQRYRGTEAFF
TGTGCCAGCAGCTCACAGAGGTATCGGGGGACTGAAGCTTTCTTT
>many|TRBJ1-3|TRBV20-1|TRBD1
CSAEGQGKNTIYF
TGCAGTGCGGAGGGACAGGGTAAAAACACCATATATTTT
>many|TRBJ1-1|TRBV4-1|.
CASSPRRQTEAFF
TGCGCCAGCAGCCCGAGGAGACAGACCGAAGCTTTCTTT